The T cell receptor (beta chain) under discussion was sequenced for a study of blood T cell repertoires in COVID-19 (dated by TCRdb to 2019 to 2021). In the study overall: Samples covering the acute and convalescent phases of COVID-19 were provided by collaborators in the United States, Italy and Spain. A freely available public database, intended as a resource for researchers studying the immune response to SARS-CoV-2, is where the repertoires were released. The sample metadata nearly always contained a de-identified subject ID, COVID-19 status, age in years and sex. Where available, HLA class I and class II types were taken from metadata supplied by the sample provider and were not determined by assay-based typing. The prospective study material was composed of cDNA or gDNA derived from T cells, B-cell-depleted T cells, or PBMCs. The dataset comprised deeply sampled blood TCRbeta repertoires from subjects exposed to, actively infected with, or recovered from COVID-19. Samples were obtained from the ongoing ImmuneRACE study (first 160 participants) and from some 1,300 subjects provided by 6 global collaborators.

General findings and caveats noted by the study authors: The amount of clinical and demographic metadata varied by source and participant and was provided uncurated.

The collaborating institutions used their own protocols to collect whole blood in K2EDTA tubes. Collaborator samples were shipped for TCRbeta analysis as frozen whole blood, isolated PBMCs, or DNA extracted from either sample type. Inclusive of the bounding cysteine and phenylalanine, the CDR3 is 13 residues long. Only the CDR3 part of the read is kept: 39 bases, read in frame from the first base. V was cut back by 4 bases and J by 4 bases, leaving a gap of 10 bases between them. Taken from the germline V gene (reference sequence), the CDR1 and CDR2 loops are LNHDA and SQIVND. TCRbeta CDR3 regions were amplified from genomic DNA by means of the immunoSEQ Assay, a bias-controlled multiplex PCR. For the original study's pipeline: The number of nucleated cells in each sample was estimated from the amplification of reference gene primers within the assay. Sequence reads were collapsed and filtered to measure the absolute abundance of every unique TCRbeta CDR3 rearrangement. For each sample, productive Simpson clonality was calculated as the square root of Simpson's diversity index over productive rearrangements. Not all clones reach the TCRdb copy of this immuneACCESS table, which keeps in-frame sequences only. Checked studies attribute under half of the gap to unresolved V genes and leave the rest unexplained. V, J and clone size reflect that table, while D and trimming were determined from the DNA. The sample includes around 300,000 clones, with 88% observed a single time. Roughly 4% of the sample goes to the ten largest clones.

On this clone: Which antigen it targets is not known. No base quality information exists; no much larger clone differs at one position.

The specimen sequenced was peripheral blood. This receptor was taken from a woman between 50 and 59 years old with active or convalescent COVID-19. The chain employs TRBV19 and TRBJ1-1; a tentative D call is TRBD1 (6 bases match). The sequenced DNA is TGTGCCAGTAGTACAGGGGCGGGCACTGAAGCTTTCTTT. It translates as CASSTGAGTEAFF.